This T cell receptor beta chain is from a study of graft-versus-host responses after intestinal transplantation. As for the study in general: Recipients got multivisceral, liver-intestinal, or isolated intestinal transplants. Following induction with anti-thymocyte globulin, all recipients were given tacrolimus and steroids for three to four years. General study findings and limits: Researchers found GvH clones in recipient marrow, and some showed up first in ileum or blood. Peak circulating GvH clone levels were associated with early post-transplant HvG declines.

On this clone: Its antigen is undetermined.

This CDR3 has 15 residues. V was clipped by 3 bases and J by 0 bases, with 12 bases between them. CDR1 is SGHDN, CDR2 FVKESK, per germline. Here immunoSEQ multiplex PCR was the method, and the copy in TCRdb shows in-frame clones only, minus some. The table records over 100,000 clones, approximately 96% of them present only once. The receptor was isolated from a human donor who received an intestinal transplant. The rearrangement uses TRBV14 and TRBJ2-7, with D tentatively TRBD1 (6 bases). This specimen consisted of unstimulated CD8+ T cells sorted from spleen or lymph node cells, obtained before intestinal transplant. CDR3 sequence (DNA): TGTGCCAGCAGCCACGCGGCAGGGGCCTCCTACGAGCAGTACTTC. Its translation: CASSHAAGASYEQYF.